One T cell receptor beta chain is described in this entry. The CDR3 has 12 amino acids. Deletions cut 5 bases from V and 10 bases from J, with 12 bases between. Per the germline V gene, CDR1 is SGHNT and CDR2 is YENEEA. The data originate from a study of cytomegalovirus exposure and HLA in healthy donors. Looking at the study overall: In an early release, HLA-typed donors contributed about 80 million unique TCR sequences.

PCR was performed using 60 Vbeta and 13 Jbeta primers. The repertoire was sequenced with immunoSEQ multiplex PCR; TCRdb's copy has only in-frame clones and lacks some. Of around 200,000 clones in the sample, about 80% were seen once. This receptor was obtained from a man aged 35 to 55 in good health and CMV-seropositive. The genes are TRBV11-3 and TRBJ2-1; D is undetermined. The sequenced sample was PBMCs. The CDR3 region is CASSHLSREQFF. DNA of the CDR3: TGTGCCAGCAGCCACTTATCCCGCGAGCAGTTCTTC. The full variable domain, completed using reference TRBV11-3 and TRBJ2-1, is EAGVVQSPRYKIIEKKQPVAFWCNPISGHNTLYWYLQNLGQGPELLIRYENEEAVDDSQLPKDRFSAERLKGVDSTLKIQPAELGDSAVYLCASSHLSREQFFGPGTRLTVL.